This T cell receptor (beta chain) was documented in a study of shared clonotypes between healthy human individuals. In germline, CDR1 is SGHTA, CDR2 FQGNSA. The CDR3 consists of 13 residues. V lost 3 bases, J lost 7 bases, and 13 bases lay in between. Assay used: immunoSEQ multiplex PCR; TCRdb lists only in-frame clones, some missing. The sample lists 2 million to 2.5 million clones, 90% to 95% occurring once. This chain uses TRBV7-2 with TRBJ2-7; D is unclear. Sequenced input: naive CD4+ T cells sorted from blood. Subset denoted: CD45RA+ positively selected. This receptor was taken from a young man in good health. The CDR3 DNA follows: TGTGCCAGCAGCTTCCGGGCATGGGTAGAGCAGTACTTC. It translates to CASSFRAWVEQYF. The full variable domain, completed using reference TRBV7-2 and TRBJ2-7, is GAGVSQSPSNKVTEKGKDVELRCDPISGHTALYWYRQSLGQGLEFLIYFQGNSAPDKSGLPSDRFSAERTGGSVSTLTIQRTQQEDSAVYLCASSFRAWVEQYFGPGTRLTVT.